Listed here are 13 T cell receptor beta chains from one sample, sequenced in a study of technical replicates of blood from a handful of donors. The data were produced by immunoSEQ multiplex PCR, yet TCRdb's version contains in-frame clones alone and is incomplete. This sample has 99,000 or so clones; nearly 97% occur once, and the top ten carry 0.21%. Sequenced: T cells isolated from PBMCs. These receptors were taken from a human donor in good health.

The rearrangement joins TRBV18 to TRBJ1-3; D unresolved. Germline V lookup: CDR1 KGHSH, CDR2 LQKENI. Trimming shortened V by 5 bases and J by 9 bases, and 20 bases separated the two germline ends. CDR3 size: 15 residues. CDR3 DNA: TGTGCCAGCTCAGCTTGGACCGGGATGGATGGCACCATATATTTT. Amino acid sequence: CASSAWTGMDGTIYF.

The CDR3 coding sequence is TGTGCCAGCAGACTCACAGATACGCAGTATTTT. This encodes CASRLTDTQYF. This sequence joins TRBV2 and TRBJ2-3, with D hard to call. This CDR3 has 11 residues. The V and J ends lost 6 bases and 2 bases respectively, with 3 bases between them. Germline values: CDR1 SNHLY, CDR2 FYNNEI.

The CDR3 nucleotides read TGTGCCAGCAGGGCTTTCTACGAGCAGTACTTC. Amino acids: CASRAFYEQYF. V and J are TRBV6-1 and TRBJ2-7; D gene ambiguous. CDR3 length: 11 residues. Germline V gene lookup returns CDR1 MNHNS and CDR2 SASEGT. The V gene lost 6 bases and the J gene lost 3 bases, with 6 bases spanning the gap.

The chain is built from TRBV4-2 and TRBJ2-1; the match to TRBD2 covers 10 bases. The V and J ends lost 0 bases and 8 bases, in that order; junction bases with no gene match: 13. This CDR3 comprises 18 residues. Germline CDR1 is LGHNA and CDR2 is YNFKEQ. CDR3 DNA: TGTGCCAGCAGCCAAGACGGGCTAGCGGGAGCTCCGTCGGATGAGCAGTTCTTC. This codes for CASSQDGLAGAPSDEQFF.

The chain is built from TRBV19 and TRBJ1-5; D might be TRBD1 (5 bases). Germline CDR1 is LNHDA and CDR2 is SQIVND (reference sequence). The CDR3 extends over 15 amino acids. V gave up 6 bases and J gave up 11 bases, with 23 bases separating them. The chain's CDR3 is CASSPRDSLGGAQHF. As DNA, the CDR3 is TGTGCCAGTAGCCCCCGGGATAGCTTGGGAGGGGCCCAGCATTTT.

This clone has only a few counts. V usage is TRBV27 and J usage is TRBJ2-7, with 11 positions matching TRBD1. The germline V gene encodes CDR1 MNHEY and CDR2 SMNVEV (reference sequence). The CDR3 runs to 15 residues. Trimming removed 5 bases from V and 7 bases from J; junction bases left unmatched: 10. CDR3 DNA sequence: TGTGCCAGCAGTCCTGGGACAGGGGGTGCGCATGAGCAGTACTTC. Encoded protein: CASSPGTGGAHEQYF.

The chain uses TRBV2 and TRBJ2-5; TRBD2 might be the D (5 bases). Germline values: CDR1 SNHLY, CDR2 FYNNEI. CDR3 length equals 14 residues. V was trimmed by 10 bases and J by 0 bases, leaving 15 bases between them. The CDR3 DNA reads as TGTGCCACCAAACCCCGGGGAAACCAAGAGACCCAGTACTTC. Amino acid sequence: CATKPRGNQETQYF. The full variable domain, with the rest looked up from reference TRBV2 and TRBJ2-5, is EPEVTQTPSHQVTQMGQEVILRCVPISNHLYFYWYRQILGQKVEFLVSFYNNEISEKSEIFDDQFSVERPDGSNFTLKIRSTKLEDSAMYFCATKPRGNQETQYFGPGTRLLVL.

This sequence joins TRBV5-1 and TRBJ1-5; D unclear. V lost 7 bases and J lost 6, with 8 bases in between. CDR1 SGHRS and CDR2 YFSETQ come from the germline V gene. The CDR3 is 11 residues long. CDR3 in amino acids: CASEGVQPQHF. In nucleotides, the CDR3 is TGCGCCAGCGAGGGTGTTCAGCCCCAGCATTTT.

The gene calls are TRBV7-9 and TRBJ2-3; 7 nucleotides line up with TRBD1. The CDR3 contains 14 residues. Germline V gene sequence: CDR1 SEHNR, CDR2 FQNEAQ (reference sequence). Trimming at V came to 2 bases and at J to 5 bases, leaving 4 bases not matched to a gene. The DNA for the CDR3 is TGTGCCAGCAGCTTACAGGGGGTAGGAGATACGCAGTATTTT. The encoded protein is CASSLQGVGDTQYF.

The CDR3 here is CASSGQGNTEAFF. The CDR3 nucleotides read TGTGCCAGTTCGGGACAGGGAAACACTGAAGCTTTCTTT. V usage is TRBV18 and J usage is TRBJ1-1; 9 bases are a match to TRBD1. Trimming took 9 bases from V and 2 from J; bases not matched to a gene: 4. CDR3 length equals 13 residues. CDR1 KGHSH and CDR2 LQKENI come from the germline V gene.

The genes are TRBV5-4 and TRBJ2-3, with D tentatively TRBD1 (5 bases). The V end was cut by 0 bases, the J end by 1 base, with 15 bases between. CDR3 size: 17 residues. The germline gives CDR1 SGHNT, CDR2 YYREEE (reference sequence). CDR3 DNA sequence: TGTGCCAGCAGCTTGGACCCAGGGTATGTGGGCACAGATACGCAGTATTTT. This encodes CASSLDPGYVGTDTQYF.

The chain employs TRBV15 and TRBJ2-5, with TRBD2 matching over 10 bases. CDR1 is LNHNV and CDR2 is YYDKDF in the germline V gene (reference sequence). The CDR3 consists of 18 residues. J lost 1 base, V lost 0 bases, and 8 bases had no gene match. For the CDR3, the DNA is TGTGCCACCAGCAGAGATTCGACTCTAGCGGGGGCCCAAGAGACCCAGTACTTC. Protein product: CATSRDSTLAGAQETQYF.

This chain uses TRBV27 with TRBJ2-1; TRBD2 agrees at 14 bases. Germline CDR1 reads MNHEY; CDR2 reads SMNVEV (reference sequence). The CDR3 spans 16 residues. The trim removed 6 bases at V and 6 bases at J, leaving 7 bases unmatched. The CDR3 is CASSRPTSGRANEQFF. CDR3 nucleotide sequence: TGTGCCAGCAGCCGCCCGACTAGCGGGAGGGCCAATGAGCAGTTCTTC.